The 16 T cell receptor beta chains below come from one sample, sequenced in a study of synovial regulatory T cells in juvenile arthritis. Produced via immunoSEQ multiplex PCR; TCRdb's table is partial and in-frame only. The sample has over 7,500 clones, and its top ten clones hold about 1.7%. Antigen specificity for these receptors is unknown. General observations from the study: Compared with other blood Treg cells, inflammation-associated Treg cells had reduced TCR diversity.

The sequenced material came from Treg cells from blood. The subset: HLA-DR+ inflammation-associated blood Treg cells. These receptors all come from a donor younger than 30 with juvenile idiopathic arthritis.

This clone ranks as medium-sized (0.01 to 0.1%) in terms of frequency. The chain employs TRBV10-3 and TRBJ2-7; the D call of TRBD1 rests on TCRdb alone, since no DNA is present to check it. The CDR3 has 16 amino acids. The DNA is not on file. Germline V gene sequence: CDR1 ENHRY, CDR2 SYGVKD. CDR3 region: CAISEVGGLSSYEQYF.

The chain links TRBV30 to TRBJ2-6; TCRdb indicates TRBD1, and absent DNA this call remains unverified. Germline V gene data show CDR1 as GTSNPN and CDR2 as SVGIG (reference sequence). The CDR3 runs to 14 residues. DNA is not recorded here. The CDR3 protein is CAWSQDSGANVLTF.

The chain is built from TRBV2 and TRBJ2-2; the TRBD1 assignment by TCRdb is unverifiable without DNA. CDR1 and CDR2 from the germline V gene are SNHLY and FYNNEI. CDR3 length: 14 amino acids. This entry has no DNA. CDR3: CASSFRGNTGELFF.

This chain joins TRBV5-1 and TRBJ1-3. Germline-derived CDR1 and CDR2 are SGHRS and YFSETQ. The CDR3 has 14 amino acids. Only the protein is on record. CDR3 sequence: CASSFAGDTNTIYF.

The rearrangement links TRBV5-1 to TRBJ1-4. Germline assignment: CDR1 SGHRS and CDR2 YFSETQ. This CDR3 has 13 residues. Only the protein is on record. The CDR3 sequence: CASPQGANEKLFF.

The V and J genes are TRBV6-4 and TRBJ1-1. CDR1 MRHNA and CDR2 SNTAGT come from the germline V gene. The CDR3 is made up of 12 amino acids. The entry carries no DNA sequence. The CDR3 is CASMNRRGEAFF.

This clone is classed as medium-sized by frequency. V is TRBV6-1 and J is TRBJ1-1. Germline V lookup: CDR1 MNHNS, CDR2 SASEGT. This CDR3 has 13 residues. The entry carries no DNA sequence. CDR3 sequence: CASSESRRVEAFF.

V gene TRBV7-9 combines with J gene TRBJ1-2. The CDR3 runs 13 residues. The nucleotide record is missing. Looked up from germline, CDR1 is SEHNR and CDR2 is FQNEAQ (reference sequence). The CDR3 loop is CASSRGLNYGYTF.

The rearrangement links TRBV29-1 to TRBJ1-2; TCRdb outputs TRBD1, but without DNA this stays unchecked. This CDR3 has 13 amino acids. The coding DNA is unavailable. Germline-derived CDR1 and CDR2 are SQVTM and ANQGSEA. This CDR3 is CSVESHSLYGYTF.

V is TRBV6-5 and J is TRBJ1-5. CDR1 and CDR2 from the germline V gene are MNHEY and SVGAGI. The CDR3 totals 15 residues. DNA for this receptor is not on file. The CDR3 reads CASSLTGGVDQPQHF.

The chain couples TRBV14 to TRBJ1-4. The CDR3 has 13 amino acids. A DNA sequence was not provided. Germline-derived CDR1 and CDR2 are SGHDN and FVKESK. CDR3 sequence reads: CASSRGLNEKLFF.

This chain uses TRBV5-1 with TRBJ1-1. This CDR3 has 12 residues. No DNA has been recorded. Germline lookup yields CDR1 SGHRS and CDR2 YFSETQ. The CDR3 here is CASSKLNTEAFF.

CDR3 in amino acids: CASSQDPRGGYGYTF. This chain joins TRBV14 and TRBJ1-2. Germline V CDR1 and CDR2: SGHDN, FVKESK. CDR3 length: 15 residues. DNA for this receptor is not on file.

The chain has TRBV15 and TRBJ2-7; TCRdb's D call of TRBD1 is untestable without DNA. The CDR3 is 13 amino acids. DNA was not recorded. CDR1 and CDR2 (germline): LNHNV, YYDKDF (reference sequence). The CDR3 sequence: CATSRTVGREQYF.

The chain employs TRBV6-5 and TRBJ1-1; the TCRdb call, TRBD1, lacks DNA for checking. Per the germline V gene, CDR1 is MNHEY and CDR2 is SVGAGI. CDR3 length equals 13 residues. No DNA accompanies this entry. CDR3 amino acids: CASRQGAHTEAFF.

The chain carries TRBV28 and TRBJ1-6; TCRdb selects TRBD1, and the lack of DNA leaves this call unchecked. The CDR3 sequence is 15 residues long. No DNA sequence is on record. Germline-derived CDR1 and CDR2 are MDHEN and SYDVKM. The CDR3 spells CASSFRTGSFSPLHF.